This T cell receptor (beta chain) was observed in a study of blood T cell repertoires in COVID-19. This clone was seen only once. V lost 3 bases, J lost 10 bases, and 10 bases lay in between. This CDR3 is 11 amino acids long. Germline CDR1 is MDHEN and CDR2 is SYDVKM. Measured with immunoSEQ multiplex PCR; TCRdb has only the in-frame clones, and not every one. Here the sample spans around 300,000 clones, about 85% being singletons. The clonotype was recovered from a woman aged 50 to 60 who had recovered from COVID-19. The sequenced sample consisted of PBMCs or T cells enriched from blood (not recorded which). V usage is TRBV28 and J usage is TRBJ2-7; TRBD2 is a possible D gene (5 bases). The CDR3 DNA reads TGTGCCAGCAGTTTTAGAGGGAATCAGTACTTC. It codes for CASSFRGNQYF.